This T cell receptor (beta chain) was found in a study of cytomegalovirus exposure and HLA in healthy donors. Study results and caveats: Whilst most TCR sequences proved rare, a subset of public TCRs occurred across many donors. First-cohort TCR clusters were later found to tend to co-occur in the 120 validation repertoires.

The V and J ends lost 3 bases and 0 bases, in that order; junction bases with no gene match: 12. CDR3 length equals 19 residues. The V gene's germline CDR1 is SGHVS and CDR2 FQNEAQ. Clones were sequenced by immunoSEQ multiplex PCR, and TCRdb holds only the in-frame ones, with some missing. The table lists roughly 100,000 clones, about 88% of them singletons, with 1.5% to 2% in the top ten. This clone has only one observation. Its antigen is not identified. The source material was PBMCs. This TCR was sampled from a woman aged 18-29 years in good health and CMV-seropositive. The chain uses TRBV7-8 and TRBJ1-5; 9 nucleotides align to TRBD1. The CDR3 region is CASSFSTGGPYNSNQPQHF. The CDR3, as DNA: TGTGCCAGCAGCTTCTCCACAGGGGGCCCGTACAATAGCAATCAGCCCCAGCATTTT. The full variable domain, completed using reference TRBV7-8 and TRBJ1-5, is GAGVSQSPRYKVAKRGQDVALRCDPISGHVSLFWYQQALGQGPEFLTYFQNEAQLDKSGLPSDRFFAERPEGSVSTLKIQRTQQEDSAVYLCASSFSTGGPYNSNQPQHFGDGTRLSIL.